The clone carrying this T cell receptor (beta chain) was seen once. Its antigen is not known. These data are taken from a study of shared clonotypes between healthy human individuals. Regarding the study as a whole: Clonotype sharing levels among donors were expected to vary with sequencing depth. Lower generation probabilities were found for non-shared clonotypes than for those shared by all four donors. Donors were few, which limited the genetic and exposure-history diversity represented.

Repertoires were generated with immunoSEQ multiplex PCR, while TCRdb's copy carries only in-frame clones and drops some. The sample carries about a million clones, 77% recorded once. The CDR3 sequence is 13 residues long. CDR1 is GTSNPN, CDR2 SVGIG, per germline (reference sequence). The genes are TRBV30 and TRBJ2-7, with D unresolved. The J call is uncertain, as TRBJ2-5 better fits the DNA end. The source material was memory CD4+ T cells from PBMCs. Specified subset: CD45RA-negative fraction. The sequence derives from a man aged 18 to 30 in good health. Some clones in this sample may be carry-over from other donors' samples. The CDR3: CAWSVGLEGTQYF. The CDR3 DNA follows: TGTGCCTGGAGTGTCGGCTTAGAAGGGACCCAGTACTTC.